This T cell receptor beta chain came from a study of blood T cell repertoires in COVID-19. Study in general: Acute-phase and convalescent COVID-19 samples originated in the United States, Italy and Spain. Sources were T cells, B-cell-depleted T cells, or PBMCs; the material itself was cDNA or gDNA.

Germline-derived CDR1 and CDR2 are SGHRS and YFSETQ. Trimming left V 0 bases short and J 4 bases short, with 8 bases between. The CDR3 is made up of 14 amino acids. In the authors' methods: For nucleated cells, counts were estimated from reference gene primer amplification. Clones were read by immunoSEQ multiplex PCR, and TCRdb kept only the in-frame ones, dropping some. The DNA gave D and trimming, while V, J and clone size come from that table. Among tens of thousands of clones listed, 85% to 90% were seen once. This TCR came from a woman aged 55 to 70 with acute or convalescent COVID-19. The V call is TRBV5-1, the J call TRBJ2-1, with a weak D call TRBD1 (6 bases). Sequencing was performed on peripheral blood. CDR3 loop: CASSLGTEYNEQFF. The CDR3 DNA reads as TGCGCCAGCAGCTTGGGGACAGAGTACAATGAGCAGTTCTTC.